This TCR beta chain came from a study of blood T cell repertoires in COVID-19. Study background: The United States, Italy and Spain supplied acute and convalescent COVID-19 samples. From T cells, B-cell-depleted T cells, or PBMCs came the material, which was cDNA or gDNA.

TCRdb's copy holds only in-frame clones and misses some; the assay was immunoSEQ multiplex PCR. This table has roughly 290,000 clones, around 88% appearing once. Participants spanned ages about 18 to 95 years and resided in 20 to 30 US areas. Donors in Cohort 3 who had recovered were those with two negative PCRs, healthcare professional clearance, or resolution of their symptoms. The V gene lost 4 bases and the J gene lost 4 bases, with 18 bases spanning the gap. The CDR3 is 15 residues long. CDR1 SGDLS and CDR2 YYNGEE come from the germline V gene. This sequence joins TRBV9 and TRBJ2-7, with D maybe TRBD2 (6 bases). The receptor comes from a woman aged 40 to 50 who had recovered from COVID-19. Sequencing input: PBMCs or T cells enriched from blood (not recorded which). This CDR3 reads CASSPVGDSSYEQYF. CDR3 in DNA: TGTGCCAGCAGCCCAGTAGGGGACTCCTCATACGAGCAGTACTTC.